These 26 T cell receptor beta chains share one sample of origin, sequenced in a study of radiotherapy plus CTLA-4 blockade in lung cancer. The protocol was immunoSEQ multiplex PCR, while the TCRdb copy is restricted to in-frame clones and leaves out a portion. Of 80,000 or so clones in the sample, around 76% were seen once. The sample was peripheral blood, taken from a patient treated with radiotherapy plus ipilimumab. The receptors come from a human donor with non-small cell lung cancer who had a partial response to radiotherapy plus ipilimumab. Some clones in this sample may be carry-over from other donors' samples.

CDR3 region: CASSPTGLTEAFF. The CDR3 region has the DNA TGTGCCAGCTCACCAACGGGTCTAACTGAAGCTTTCTTT. This chain uses TRBV18 with TRBJ1-1; D is uncertain. Germline loops: CDR1 KGHSH, CDR2 LQKENI. V dropped 2 bases and J dropped 5 bases, with 9 bases sitting between them. The CDR3 sequence is 13 residues long.

V is TRBV11-2 and J is TRBJ2-7; possibly TRBD1 for D (5 bases). The germline V gene has CDR1 SGHAT and CDR2 FQNNGV. V gave up 3 bases and J gave up 7 bases, with 10 bases separating them. This CDR3 comprises 12 residues. CDR3 in DNA: TGTGCCAGCAGCTTGACAGTATCTGAGCAGTACTTC. Residues: CASSLTVSEQYF.

The CDR3: CASRPSGGEKLFF. The CDR3 nucleotides read TGTGCCAGCAGACCCTCTGGAGGTGAAAAACTGTTTTTT. The gene calls are TRBV7-2 and TRBJ1-4; D call uncertain. Germline V gene lookup returns CDR1 SGHTA and CDR2 FQGNSA. The CDR3 spans 13 residues. V was clipped by 6 bases and J by 7 bases, with 12 bases between them. Full variable domain (missing parts from reference TRBV7-2 and TRBJ1-4): GAGVSQSPSNKVTEKGKDVELRCDPISGHTALYWYRQSLGQGLEFLIYFQGNSAPDKSGLPSDRFSAERTGGSVSTLTIQRTQQEDSAVYLCASRPSGGEKLFFGSGTQLSVL.

The rearrangement links TRBV4-1 to TRBJ2-3, with TRBD2 matching 8 bases. Germline values: CDR1 MGHRA, CDR2 YSYEKL. The CDR3 consists of 16 residues. After removal of 3 bases from V and 2 bases from J, the junction contained 7 bases not matched to a gene. CDR3 sequence (DNA): TGCGCCAGCAGCCAGAACTTAGCGGGGATCACAGATACGCAGTATTTT. It specifies CASSQNLAGITDTQYF.

CDR3 protein: CASSSAARQGTGELFF. For the CDR3, the DNA is TGTGCCAGCAGCTCCGCGGCGAGACAGGGGACCGGGGAGCTGTTTTTT. V usage is TRBV7-9 and J usage is TRBJ2-2, with TRBD1 matching over 8 bases. J gave up 5 bases and V 4 bases, and 9 bases lay outside the gene matches. Germline assignment: CDR1 SEHNR and CDR2 FQNEAQ (reference sequence). The CDR3 length is 16 residues.

This clone is termed medium-sized (0.01 to 0.1%). This sequence joins TRBV5-1 and TRBJ1-3; TRBD1 might be the D (6 bases). The CDR3 is made up of 16 amino acids. The V gene lost 2 bases and the J gene lost 0 bases, with 12 bases spanning the gap. Looked up from germline, CDR1 is SGHRS and CDR2 is YFSETQ. The DNA of the CDR3 is TGCGCCAGCAGCTTTATGACAGGCGACTCTGGAAACACCATATATTTT. It translates to CASSFMTGDSGNTIYF.

This clone was observed a handful of times. The rearrangement joins TRBV9 to TRBJ2-3; possibly TRBD2 for D (5 bases). Germline V gene data show CDR1 as SGDLS and CDR2 as YYNGEE. The germline V and J ends were trimmed by 0 bases and 1 base, with 12 bases remaining between them. The CDR3 loop spans 16 amino acids. CDR3: CASSVEAHGGTDTQYF. The CDR3 DNA reads as TGTGCCAGCAGCGTAGAGGCCCACGGGGGCACAGATACGCAGTATTTT.

The chain carries TRBV6-1 and TRBJ1-5, with 10 bases matching TRBD1. Germline V gene data show CDR1 as MNHNS and CDR2 as SASEGT. The ends lost 5 bases at V and 7 bases at J; junction bases unmatched: 5. This CDR3 contains 14 residues. DNA of the CDR3: TGTGCCAGCAGTAGGGACAGGGGAGGACAGCCCCAGCATTTT. This encodes CASSRDRGGQPQHF.

The chain carries TRBV7-2 and TRBJ1-2, with unresolved D. Germline loops: CDR1 SGHTA, CDR2 FQGNSA. This CDR3 comprises 16 residues. Trimming left V 4 bases short and J 4 bases short, with 19 bases between. CDR3: CASSSTPETASYGYTF. The DNA of the CDR3 is TGTGCCAGCAGCTCCACCCCTGAAACAGCTTCCTATGGCTACACCTTC.

V and J are TRBV7-2 and TRBJ2-1, with D possibly matching TRBD1 (9 bases). Germline loops: CDR1 SGHTA, CDR2 FQGNSA. This CDR3 contains 16 residues. V was trimmed by 1 base and J by 9 bases, leaving 19 bases between them. The CDR3, as DNA: TGTGCCAGCAGCTTAGGGGGACAGGGACTAGGGGGTGAGCAGTTCTTC. Amino acids: CASSLGGQGLGGEQFF.

The V call is TRBV5-4, the J call TRBJ2-7; D remains ambiguous. Germline CDR1 is SGHNT and CDR2 is YYREEE (reference sequence). V was clipped by 0 bases and J by 3 bases, with 16 bases between them. The CDR3 sequence is 16 residues long. The CDR3 coding sequence is TGTGCCAGCAGCTTGGACTCGCGATACGCAAACTACGAGCAGTACTTC. It is translated as CASSLDSRYANYEQYF.

CDR3 nucleotides: TGTGCCAGCAGTGAGGGGACTAGCGGAGCTGGGAATGAGCAGTTCTTC. Translated, it gives CASSEGTSGAGNEQFF. The genes are TRBV2 and TRBJ2-1; 11 positions match TRBD2. This CDR3 region has 16 residues. Germline CDR1 and CDR2: SNHLY and FYNNEI. After removal of 3 bases from V and 7 bases from J, the junction contained 8 bases not matched to a gene.

The V call is TRBV29-1, the J call TRBJ2-1, with TRBD1 as a possible D gene (6 bases). V was shortened by 5 bases and J by 5 bases, with 19 bases between the two germline ends. The length of the CDR3 is 15 residues. Looked up from germline, CDR1 is SQVTM and CDR2 is ANQGSEA. The CDR3 region has the DNA TGCAGCGTTTCCTATCTGGGACAAGCCAACAATGAGCAGTTCTTC. It specifies CSVSYLGQANNEQFF.

Comments on this clone: Mismatch with germline at one junction end may stem from a read error. V is TRBV14 and J is TRBJ2-3, with a tentative D call TRBD2 (5 bases). Germline V gene data show CDR1 as SGHDN and CDR2 as FVKESK. The CDR3 is 12 residues long. The CDR3 spells CANSHPGNTQYF. CDR3 bases: TGTGCCAACAGCCACCCGGGGAATACGCAGTATTTT.

This clone was detected once. The genes are TRBV19 and TRBJ2-7; D is unclear. This CDR3 is 14 amino acids long. CDR1 and CDR2 from the germline V gene are LNHDA and SQIVND (reference sequence). V was pared by 3 bases and J by 0 bases, with 9 bases between. CDR3 DNA: TGTGCCAGTAGTATCAACAGTGACTCCTACGAGCAGTACTTC. This sequence encodes CASSINSDSYEQYF.

V is TRBV7-2 and J is TRBJ2-5, with a weak D call TRBD1 (6 bases). The CDR3 totals 15 residues. V was trimmed by 0 bases and J by 2 bases, leaving 10 bases between them. In germline, CDR1 is SGHTA, CDR2 FQGNSA. This CDR3 is CASSLAGQSQETQYF. The CDR3, as DNA: TGTGCCAGCAGCTTAGCTGGACAGTCTCAAGAGACCCAGTACTTC.

The CDR3 region has the DNA TGTGCCACCAGCGAAGGGACAGGAACCTACGAGCAGTACTTC. It codes for CATSEGTGTYEQYF. The chain carries TRBV15 and TRBJ2-7, with 8 bases fitting TRBD1. The CDR3 spans 14 residues. Germline loops: CDR1 LNHNV, CDR2 YYDKDF (reference sequence). V lost 5 bases and J lost 2; bases outside the gene matches: 5.

The J gene is TRBJ1-2, the V gene TRBV27; 10 bases line up with TRBD1. The length of the CDR3 is 16 residues. In germline, CDR1 is MNHEY, CDR2 SMNVEV (reference sequence). V gave up 5 bases and J gave up 2 bases; unmatched junction bases: 8. The CDR3 coding sequence is TGTGCCAGCAGTCCCAGACAGGGGGCGGCCAACTATGGCTACACCTTC. It codes for CASSPRQGAANYGYTF.

This clone was seen only a few times. V usage is TRBV28 and J usage is TRBJ2-1; no definite D call. V dropped 3 bases and J dropped 0 bases, with 15 bases sitting between them. Germline values: CDR1 MDHEN, CDR2 SYDVKM. The length of the CDR3 is 17 residues. The DNA of the CDR3 is TGTGCCAGCAGTTTTAGCCTCCACGTGACCTCCTACAATGAGCAGTTCTTC. Its protein is CASSFSLHVTSYNEQFF.

The V gene is TRBV7-9, the J gene TRBJ2-3; 11 positions match TRBD2. Germline-derived CDR1 and CDR2 are SEHNR and FQNEAQ (reference sequence). The CDR3 has 14 residues. With 4 bases clipped from V and 5 bases from J, the junction kept 2 bases outside the gene matches. In DNA form, the CDR3 reads TGTGCCAGCAGCTCCGGACTAGCGGGAGATACGCAGTATTTT. Protein product: CASSSGLAGDTQYF.

There are a few counts of this clone. The rearrangement uses TRBV6-1 and TRBJ1-1; a possible D gene is TRBD1 (5 bases). Germline CDR1 is MNHNS and CDR2 is SASEGT. V gave up 1 base and J gave up 4 bases, with 19 bases separating them. This CDR3 has 17 amino acids. Written as DNA, the CDR3 is TGTGCCAGCAGTGAAGGTCGGGGGTTCTATCTTCGCACTGAAGCTTTCTTT. Amino acid sequence: CASSEGRGFYLRTEAFF.

Turning to this clone: Distinct nucleotide sequences in the sample also encode this CDR3. The chain combines TRBV28 with TRBJ2-1; 10 positions agree with TRBD2. CDR1 is MDHEN and CDR2 is SYDVKM in the germline V gene. The trim removed 1 base at V and 11 bases at J, leaving 8 bases unmatched. The CDR3 has 15 residues. For the CDR3, the DNA is TGTGCCAGCAGTTTATTGTGGACTAGCGGAGGACAGCAGTTCTTC. It encodes CASSLLWTSGGQQFF.

This clone was seen only a few times. The V and J genes are TRBV5-5 and TRBJ1-1; no reliable D call. The CDR3 loop spans 15 amino acids. Germline V lookup: CDR1 SGHKS, CDR2 YYEKEE (reference sequence). Between the trimmed V and J ends, which lost 2 bases and 4 bases, there was a span of 15 bases. CDR3: CASSLHASSGTEAFF. DNA of the CDR3: TGTGCCAGCAGCTTACACGCCTCAAGTGGCACTGAAGCTTTCTTT.

This chain uses TRBV7-2 with TRBJ2-3, with D tentatively TRBD2 (5 bases). Trimming stripped 5 bases from V and 6 bases from J, with 18 bases between. This CDR3 contains 15 residues. Germline CDR1 and CDR2: SGHTA and FQGNSA. In DNA form, the CDR3 reads TGTGCCAGCAGCCCCCCGGGAAGGGTAGGTGATACGCAGTATTTT. Protein product: CASSPPGRVGDTQYF.

This clone turned up a few times. The rearrangement uses TRBV29-1 and TRBJ2-3; tentatively, D is TRBD2 (5 bases). Trimming left V 8 bases short and J 2 bases short, with 17 bases between. Germline V gives CDR1 SQVTM, CDR2 ANQGSEA. This CDR3 region has 14 residues. In DNA, the CDR3 is TGCAGCACGCGGACTGGGATCGTCACAGATACGCAGTATTTT. As protein: CSTRTGIVTDTQYF.

V gene TRBV5-3 combines with J gene TRBJ2-7, with D tentatively TRBD2 (7 bases). TRBV5-3 is assigned to the ORF class and has an uncertain function. The V and J ends lost 1 base and 0 bases respectively, with 29 bases between them. The CDR3 spans 21 residues. CDR3 region: CARSLRLDSGMFLGSSYEQYF. The CDR3 region has the DNA TGTGCCAGAAGCTTGAGGTTGGACAGCGGGATGTTTCTCGGGAGCTCCTACGAGCAGTACTTC.